Below are 27 T cell receptor beta chains sequenced from a single sample in a study of blood T cell repertoires in COVID-19. The repertoire was sequenced with immunoSEQ multiplex PCR; TCRdb's copy has only in-frame clones and lacks some. The sample has 260,000 or so clones; about 85% are singletons. Sequenced sample: PBMCs or T cells enriched from blood (not recorded which). These receptors came from a woman between 45 and 65 years old who had recovered from COVID-19.

This rearrangement joins TRBV7-2 to TRBJ1-5, with D hard to call. The CDR3 covers 15 residues. The germline CDR1 and CDR2 sequences are SGHTA and FQGNSA. V was cut by 1 base and J by 3 bases, with 10 bases left in between. CDR3 region: CASSLENSYNQPQHF. CDR3 coding DNA: TGTGCCAGCAGCTTAGAGAACAGCTACAATCAGCCCCAGCATTTT.

This clone was observed a few times. The chain recombines TRBV7-8 with TRBJ1-6; the D is unclear. The CDR3 has 14 residues. Trimming pared 6 bases from V and 1 base from J, leaving 7 bases between. The germline gives CDR1 SGHVS, CDR2 FQNEAQ. As DNA, the CDR3 is TGTGCCAGCAGTTCTTCTTCCTATAATTCACCCCTCCACTTT. Translating gives CASSSSSYNSPLHF.

As DNA, the CDR3 is TGTGCCAGTAGTATAGGACTAGCCAATGGGTACGAGCAGTACTTC. Its protein is CASSIGLANGYEQYF. The J gene is TRBJ2-7, the V gene TRBV19, with 7 nucleotides matching TRBD2. The germline V gene encodes CDR1 LNHDA and CDR2 SQIVND (reference sequence). This CDR3 spans 15 amino acids. V trimming: 1 base; J trimming: 4 bases; junction bases outside the gene matches: 7.

The chain uses TRBV7-8 and TRBJ2-3; a possible D gene is TRBD1 (6 bases). V lost 5 bases to trimming and J lost 0 bases, with 12 bases between them. Germline values: CDR1 SGHVS, CDR2 FQNEAQ. The CDR3 is 15 amino acids. CDR3 sequence reads: CASSPYRVSTDTQYF. Written as DNA, the CDR3 is TGTGCCAGCAGCCCTTACAGGGTCAGCACAGATACGCAGTATTTT.

The chain carries TRBV10-1 and TRBJ2-2; TRBD2 aligns across 9 bases. There are 19 residues in the CDR3. The ends lost 6 bases at V and 4 bases at J; junction bases unmatched: 18. CDR1 and CDR2 (germline): WNHNN, SYGVQD (reference sequence). CDR3 sequence (DNA): TGCGCCAGCAGCCGGACTAATAGCGGGAGATCGGGTGGCACCGGGGAGCTGTTTTTT. This gives the protein CASSRTNSGRSGGTGELFF.

This rearrangement joins TRBV12-3 or TRBV12-4 to TRBJ1-5, with D hard to call. This CDR3 contains 13 residues. Trimming pared 3 bases from V and 0 bases from J, leaving 3 bases between. The CDR3 sequence: CASSFYSNQPQHF. As DNA, the CDR3 is TGTGCCAGCAGTTTTTATAGCAATCAGCCCCAGCATTTT.

This chain links TRBV19 with TRBJ1-1; 7 bases are a match to TRBD1. With 2 bases clipped from V and 5 bases from J, the junction kept 5 bases outside the gene matches. Germline values: CDR1 LNHDA, CDR2 SQIVND (reference sequence). CDR3 length equals 14 residues. CDR3 sequence reads: CASSIWDRDTEAFF. CDR3 DNA sequence: TGTGCCAGTAGTATATGGGACAGAGATACTGAAGCTTTCTTT.

Points on this clone: The sample contains more than one DNA sequence encoding this CDR3. The rearrangement joins TRBV7-6 to TRBJ1-5; 7 bases are shared with TRBD1. The CDR3 is made up of 14 amino acids. The germline gives CDR1 SGHVS, CDR2 FNYEAQ. V shed 1 base, J shed 4 bases, and the junction held 1 base outside the gene matches. CDR3 amino acids: CASSLDRGNQPQHF. DNA for the CDR3: TGTGCCAGCAGCTTAGACAGGGGTAATCAGCCCCAGCATTTT.

The chain joins TRBV25-1 to TRBJ1-2, with TRBD1 identical over 8 bases. The V segment lost 1 base and the J segment 8 bases; nucleotides outside the gene matches: 9. The CDR3 is made up of 15 amino acids. Germline V lookup: CDR1 MGHDK, CDR2 SYGVNS. The CDR3 reads CASSESRQGARGYTF. In nucleotides, the CDR3 is TGTGCCAGCAGTGAATCCCGGCAGGGGGCTAGGGGCTACACCTTC.

The chain combines TRBV7-9 with TRBJ1-2, with 8 positions matching TRBD1. Germline-derived CDR1 and CDR2 are SEHNR and FQNEAQ (reference sequence). V was pared by 5 bases and J by 5 bases, with 4 bases of the junction left unmatched. This CDR3 comprises 13 residues. The CDR3, as DNA: TGTGCCAGCAGCCAAGGACAGGGTTATGGCTACACCTTC. This codes for CASSQGQGYGYTF.

The rearrangement links TRBV3-1 (or the pseudogene TRBV3-2) to TRBJ1-1, with D possibly matching TRBD1 (5 bases). The length of the CDR3 is 13 residues. Germline values: CDR1 LGHDT, CDR2 YNNKEL (reference sequence). Trimming shortened V by 6 bases and J by 4 bases, and 12 bases separated the two germline ends. Here the CDR3 reads CASREGVGTEAFF. DNA of the CDR3: TGTGCCAGCAGGGAAGGGGTGGGCACTGAAGCTTTCTTT.

DNA of the CDR3: TGTGCCAGCAGCTCTACGGTAGAAGCTTTCTTT. It codes for CASSSTVEAFF. The chain joins TRBV7-9 to TRBJ1-1; D uncertain. V was clipped by 4 bases and J by 8 bases, with 8 bases between them. CDR3 length: 11 residues. From germline, CDR1 is SEHNR and CDR2 FQNEAQ (reference sequence). The full variable domain, its missing parts supplied by reference TRBV7-9 and TRBJ1-1, is DTGVSQNPRHKITKRGQNVTFRCDPISEHNRLYWYRQTLGQGPEFLTYFQNEAQLEKSRLLSDRFSAERPKGSFSTLEIQRTEQGDSAMYLCASSSTVEAFFGQGTRLTVV.

This clone was seen a single time. The rearrangement links TRBV2 to TRBJ1-5; D not resolved. CDR1 and CDR2 (germline): SNHLY, FYNNEI. CDR3 length: 12 amino acids. Trimming shortened V by 2 bases and J by 7 bases, and 6 bases separated the two germline ends. The chain's CDR3 is CASSESRQPQHF. The DNA of the CDR3 is TGTGCCAGCAGTGAATCCAGACAGCCCCAGCATTTT.

The rearrangement links TRBV30 to TRBJ1-2; 8 bases are a match to TRBD1. The germline V gene encodes CDR1 GTSNPN and CDR2 SVGIG (reference sequence). J lost 0 bases, V lost 2 bases, and 5 bases had no gene match. The CDR3 sequence is 15 residues long. DNA of the CDR3: TGTGCCTGGAGTACTAGGACAGGGACTAACTATGGCTACACCTTC. This translates into CAWSTRTGTNYGYTF.

The V and J genes are TRBV18 and TRBJ1-5; TRBD1 might be the D (6 bases). CDR3 length equals 18 residues. Germline V CDR1 and CDR2: KGHSH, LQKENI. With 6 bases removed from V and 0 bases from J, the gap between germline ends came to 21 bases. The CDR3 DNA follows: TGTGCCAGCTCCCAAGTCCCCTACAGGGACTATAGCAATCAGCCCCAGCATTTT. This codes for CASSQVPYRDYSNQPQHF.

This chain uses TRBV14 with TRBJ2-1, with TRBD2 matching 13 bases. The CDR3 extends over 15 amino acids. After removal of 3 bases from V and 9 bases from J, the junction contained 5 bases not matched to a gene. CDR1 is SGHDN, CDR2 FVKESK, per germline. CDR3 region: CASSHVLAGGGEQFF. CDR3 nucleotides: TGTGCCAGCAGCCACGTACTAGCGGGAGGGGGTGAGCAGTTCTTC.

This chain joins TRBV6-5 and TRBJ1-1; 7 positions match TRBD1. Trimming took 7 bases from V and 1 from J; bases not matched to a gene: 6. Germline assignment: CDR1 MNHEY and CDR2 SVGAGI. This CDR3 spans 14 amino acids. CDR3 bases: TGTGCCAGCAATCGACAGGGATCGAACACTGAAGCTTTCTTT. This codes for CASNRQGSNTEAFF.

The table lists this clone with a count of one. This chain connects TRBV30 to TRBJ2-5; the D gene is possibly TRBD2 (5 bases). This CDR3 has 16 amino acids. The germline V and J ends were trimmed by 2 bases and 1 base, with 17 bases remaining between them. CDR1 and CDR2 (germline): GTSNPN, SVGIG (reference sequence). As DNA, the CDR3 is TGTGCCTGGAGTCTTGCCGCGGGTACATTCCAAGAGACCCAGTACTTC. Translation gives CAWSLAAGTFQETQYF.

V gene TRBV28 combines with J gene TRBJ2-5, with D unresolved. The CDR3 totals 14 residues. CDR1 is MDHEN, CDR2 SYDVKM, per germline. The V gene lost 2 bases and the J gene lost 4 bases, with 11 bases spanning the gap. The CDR3 loop is CASSLSARRETQYF. The CDR3 nucleotides read TGTGCCAGCAGTTTAAGCGCCCGACGAGAGACCCAGTACTTC.

This clone showed up just a few times. The V gene is TRBV6-1, the J gene TRBJ2-2; a possible D gene is TRBD1 (6 bases). The CDR3 loop spans 14 amino acids. Germline V gene lookup returns CDR1 MNHNS and CDR2 SASEGT. V was trimmed by 0 bases and J by 9 bases, leaving 11 bases between them. The CDR3 DNA reads as TGTGCCAGCAGTGAAGCCCCAGGGGACCGGGAGCTGTTTTTT. Its protein is CASSEAPGDRELFF.

V is TRBV24-1 and J is TRBJ1-4; 7 nucleotides agree with TRBD1. CDR3 size: 15 residues. The ends lost 3 bases at V and 8 bases at J; junction bases unmatched: 8. Germline V gene lookup returns CDR1 KGHDR and CDR2 SFDVKD. CDR3 loop: CATSDTGTAEEKLFF. The CDR3 DNA reads as TGTGCCACCAGTGATACCGGGACAGCGGAGGAAAAACTGTTTTTT.

This clone was found a few times. The chain recombines TRBV7-9 with TRBJ2-5; D unresolved. CDR3 length: 15 residues. V shed 0 bases and J shed 2 bases, with 10 bases lying between them. CDR1 is SEHNR, CDR2 FQNEAQ, per germline (reference sequence). Here the CDR3 DNA reads TGTGCCAGCAGCTTAGCGCTTGCCGAGCAAGAGACCCAGTACTTC. Its protein is CASSLALAEQETQYF.

This clone showed up just once. V and J are TRBV19 and TRBJ1-5; tentative D call: TRBD1 (5 bases). The CDR3 is 15 residues long. With 5 bases removed from V and 5 bases from J, the gap between germline ends came to 16 bases. Germline V gene sequence: CDR1 LNHDA, CDR2 SQIVND (reference sequence). CDR3 sequence reads: CASSLFYRSDQPQHF. CDR3 nucleotide sequence: TGTGCCAGTAGTCTCTTTTACAGGAGTGATCAGCCCCAGCATTTT.

This clone appeared once. This chain joins TRBV6-2 or TRBV6-3 and TRBJ1-4; the match to TRBD1 covers 7 bases. The CDR3 is made up of 16 amino acids. Germline loops: CDR1 MNHEY, CDR2 SVGEGT. With V trimmed by 5 bases and J by 5 bases, 11 bases remained unmatched. CDR3 nucleotides: TGTGCCAGCAGTCGGCCAAGGGGGCAGCTAAATGAAAAACTGTTTTTT. Its protein is CASSRPRGQLNEKLFF.

The chain employs TRBV11-2 and TRBJ2-5; TRBD2 matches 9 bases. This CDR3 is built from 16 residues. Looked up from germline, CDR1 is SGHAT and CDR2 is FQNNGV. V shed 4 bases and J 1 base; nucleotides not matched to a gene: 7. This CDR3 is CASSSRTSDFQETQYF. CDR3 sequence (DNA): TGTGCCAGCAGCTCCCGGACTAGCGACTTCCAAGAGACCCAGTACTTC.

The J gene is TRBJ1-2, the V gene TRBV5-6; no clear D. The germline V and J ends were trimmed by 2 bases and 5 bases, with 16 bases remaining between them. CDR1 is SGHDT, CDR2 YYEEEE, per germline. CDR3 length: 15 residues. The CDR3 region has the DNA TGTGCCAGCAGCTTTACGGGGAATGGGGAGTATGGCTACACCTTC. Protein sequence: CASSFTGNGEYGYTF.

Only a few counts were recorded for this clone. This chain links TRBV5-1 with TRBJ2-3; D perhaps matches TRBD1 (7 bases). Trimming pared 0 bases from V and 3 bases from J, leaving 11 bases between. CDR3 size: 15 residues. CDR1 and CDR2 from the germline V gene are SGHRS and YFSETQ. The CDR3 is CASSLDPGGTDTQYF. The CDR3 DNA is TGCGCCAGCAGCTTGGACCCAGGGGGGACAGATACGCAGTATTTT.